This passage covers 23 T cell receptor beta chains from one sample sequenced in a study of T cell repertoires in ileal Crohn's disease. Sequenced by immunoSEQ multiplex PCR; TCRdb stores in-frame clones only, minus some. Of around 15,000 clones detected, more than 75% appear once; the ten largest clones hold 3.5% to 5%. Time point indicated: inflamed ileum from the surgical specimen. The sequenced sample consisted of ileal tissue. The source of these receptors is an adult with Crohn's disease.

The J gene is TRBJ1-1, the V gene TRBV4-1; weak D call: TRBD1 (6 bases). The CDR3 sequence is 16 residues long. V was pared by 0 bases and J by 3 bases, with 14 bases between. Germline CDR1 MGHRA, CDR2 YSYEKL. CDR3: CASSQDRGAKDTEAFF. The CDR3 DNA reads as TGCGCCAGCAGCCAAGATCGGGGGGCCAAAGACACTGAAGCTTTCTTT.

V and J are TRBV13 and TRBJ1-2, with D possibly matching TRBD1 (5 bases). Germline lookup yields CDR1 PRHDT and CDR2 FYEKMQ (reference sequence). CDR3 length: 15 amino acids. Deletions cut 5 bases from V and 4 bases from J, with 17 bases between. The CDR3 DNA reads TGTGCCAGCAGCGGCTCCGGGGGAGGCCTCTATGGCTACACCTTC. Its protein is CASSGSGGGLYGYTF.

By sample share, this clone is medium-sized. The chain employs TRBV2 and TRBJ1-5, with D maybe TRBD1 (5 bases). With 2 bases removed from V and 5 bases from J, the gap between germline ends came to 10 bases. The CDR3 consists of 14 residues. Per germline, CDR1 SNHLY and CDR2 FYNNEI. Written as DNA, the CDR3 is TGTGCCAGCAGTGAAAGGGGTTCCGATCAGCCCCAGCATTTT. It yields the protein CASSERGSDQPQHF.

The chain carries TRBV19 and TRBJ2-3, with TRBD2 identical over 10 bases. Trimming cost V 8 bases and J 2 bases; bases outside gene matches: 19. The CDR3 runs to 19 residues. Germline lookup yields CDR1 LNHDA and CDR2 SQIVND (reference sequence). The CDR3 DNA sequence: TGTGCCAGTGGGACCACGGCAGGGGGGCTAGCGGGAGACACAGATACGCAGTATTTT. Translation: CASGTTAGGLAGDTDTQYF.

V gene TRBV6-5 combines with J gene TRBJ2-1; 13 bases map to TRBD2. This CDR3 contains 15 residues. V lost 7 bases, J lost 9 bases, and 9 bases stayed unmatched. CDR1 MNHEY and CDR2 SVGAGI come from the germline V gene. The CDR3 here is CASTKPGLAGVEQFF. The DNA of the CDR3 is TGTGCCAGCACCAAACCAGGACTAGCGGGAGTTGAGCAGTTCTTC.

The genes are TRBV19 and TRBJ1-5; D is undetermined. Per the germline V gene, CDR1 is LNHDA and CDR2 is SQIVND (reference sequence). V was trimmed by 8 bases and J by 4 bases, leaving 12 bases between them. This CDR3 region has 13 residues. The CDR3 reads CASAAGANQPQHF. The CDR3 bases are TGTGCCAGTGCAGCGGGTGCTAATCAGCCCCAGCATTTT.

V and J are TRBV21-1 and TRBJ1-5; the table's TRBD1 call for D was not verified on the DNA. TRBV21-1 is designated a pseudogene. This CDR3 contains 17 residues. CDR3 in DNA: TGTGCCAGCAGCAAAGCCCGTCCCGGGACATACAATCAGCCCCAGCATTTT. It encodes CASSKARPGTYNQPQHF.

This chain uses TRBV4-2 with TRBJ2-5; a weak D match, TRBD2 (6 bases). Germline CDR1 and CDR2: LGHNA and YNFKEQ. Trimming shortened V by 0 bases and J by 1 base, and 9 bases separated the two germline ends. The CDR3 loop spans 15 amino acids. The CDR3 DNA sequence: TGTGCCAGCAGCCAAGAGCGGGGCGGCCAAGAGACCCAGTACTTC. This gives the protein CASSQERGGQETQYF.

V usage is TRBV2 and J usage is TRBJ2-5, with D possibly TRBD2 on 5 matching bases. The CDR3 is 13 amino acids. Germline V gene sequence: CDR1 SNHLY, CDR2 FYNNEI. Trimming stripped 4 bases from V and 5 bases from J, with 11 bases between. CDR3 DNA sequence: TGTGCCAGCAGTGTAGGACTGCATGAGACCCAGTACTTC. This gives the protein CASSVGLHETQYF.

The J gene is TRBJ1-3, the V gene TRBV4-3, with unresolved D. V lost 5 bases and J lost 0, with 5 bases in between. The CDR3 spans 13 residues. Looked up from germline, CDR1 is LGHNA and CDR2 is YSLEER. The CDR3 here is CASSAHSGNTIYF. The CDR3 DNA reads TGCGCCAGCAGCGCACACTCTGGAAACACCATATATTTT.

This chain connects TRBV27 to TRBJ2-1; TRBD2 is a possible D gene (5 bases). V lost 6 bases to trimming and J lost 6 bases, with 6 bases between them. The CDR3 contains 11 residues. CDR1 MNHEY and CDR2 SMNVEV come from the germline V gene (reference sequence). Here the CDR3 DNA reads TGTGCCAGCAGGGGGAGCAATGAGCAGTTCTTC. This encodes CASRGSNEQFF.

This chain uses TRBV7-6 with TRBJ2-1; 8 bases are shared with TRBD2. The germline V gene has CDR1 SGHVS and CDR2 FNYEAQ. Trimming at V came to 4 bases and at J to 6 bases, leaving 5 bases not matched to a gene. The CDR3 extends over 14 amino acids. CDR3 sequence: CASSSGTSINEQFF. For the CDR3, the DNA is TGTGCCAGCAGCTCCGGGACTAGTATCAATGAGCAGTTCTTC.

The chain combines TRBV6-1 with TRBJ1-1; 9 positions agree with TRBD1. Germline V lookup: CDR1 MNHNS, CDR2 SASEGT. This CDR3 has 15 residues. The V and J ends lost 6 bases and 4 bases, in that order; junction bases with no gene match: 9. CDR3 loop: CASSDYRGQFTEAFF. CDR3 in DNA: TGTGCCAGCAGCGATTACAGGGGGCAATTCACTGAAGCTTTCTTT.

This sequence joins TRBV5-6 and TRBJ2-7; 9 nucleotides match TRBD1. This CDR3 is 13 amino acids long. V lost 3 bases and J lost 3; bases outside the gene matches: 1. Germline V CDR1 and CDR2: SGHDT, YYEEEE. The CDR3 sequence is CASSSTGGYEQYF. The DNA of the CDR3 is TGTGCCAGCAGCTCGACAGGGGGCTACGAGCAGTACTTC.

This chain uses TRBV4-2 with TRBJ1-3, with D unclear. V gave up 0 bases and J gave up 2 bases, with 8 bases separating them. CDR1 LGHNA and CDR2 YNFKEQ come from the germline V gene. This CDR3 is built from 15 residues. CDR3 in amino acids: CASSQDLVTGNTIYF. CDR3 DNA sequence: TGTGCCAGCAGCCAAGATTTGGTCACTGGAAACACCATATATTTT.

The rearrangement links TRBV28 to TRBJ1-4; 7 nucleotides match TRBD1. Trimming took 6 bases from V and 3 from J; bases not matched to a gene: 10. This CDR3 region has 16 residues. The V gene's germline CDR1 is MDHEN and CDR2 SYDVKM. This CDR3 is CASRNPQGGPNEKLFF. CDR3 bases: TGTGCCAGCAGGAATCCCCAAGGGGGCCCTAATGAAAAACTGTTTTTT.

The CDR3: CASSLNGYNEQFF. CDR3 nucleotides: TGCGCCAGCAGCTTGAACGGATACAATGAGCAGTTCTTC. The chain is built from TRBV5-1 and TRBJ2-1; no reliable D call. CDR3 length equals 13 residues. Germline CDR1 SGHRS, CDR2 YFSETQ. Trimming left V 1 base short and J 4 bases short, with 6 bases between.

The V gene is TRBV4-3, the J gene TRBJ2-1, with D hard to call. Germline-derived CDR1 and CDR2 are LGHNA and YSLEER. Trimming stripped 0 bases from V and 2 bases from J, with 14 bases between. The CDR3 contains 17 residues. The DNA of the CDR3 is TGCGCCAGCAGCCAAGACTGGAGTCGTAGTCCCTACAATGAGCAGTTCTTC. Translating gives CASSQDWSRSPYNEQFF.

This clone has a handful of counts. The chain is built from TRBV6-1 and TRBJ2-7; maybe TRBD1 (5 bases). Trimming removed 5 bases at V and 4 bases at J, with 18 bases between. Germline CDR1 is MNHNS and CDR2 is SASEGT. The CDR3 is 15 residues long. The CDR3 here is CASSSLESGSYEQYF. The CDR3 DNA reads as TGTGCCAGCAGTTCTCTGGAGTCAGGGTCTTACGAGCAGTACTTC.

The chain has TRBV6-5 and TRBJ2-2; D not resolved. Germline V CDR1 and CDR2: MNHEY, SVGAGI. Trimming removed 6 bases at V and 5 bases at J, with 13 bases between. The CDR3 has 14 amino acids. CDR3 sequence: CASRRAMGTGELFF. Here the CDR3 DNA reads TGTGCCAGCAGAAGGGCCATGGGAACCGGGGAGCTGTTTTTT.

The chain employs TRBV2 and TRBJ1-1; 10 nucleotides align to TRBD1. The CDR3 sequence is 13 residues long. Trimming at V came to 6 bases and at J to 6 bases, leaving 4 bases not matched to a gene. CDR1 is SNHLY and CDR2 is FYNNEI in the germline V gene. DNA for the CDR3: TGTGCCAGCAGGGGACAGGGGTCGCCTGAAGCTTTCTTT. Translated: CASRGQGSPEAFF. The variable domain in full, with the rest retrieved from reference TRBV2 and TRBJ1-1, is EPEVTQTPSHQVTQMGQEVILRCVPISNHLYFYWYRQILGQKVEFLVSFYNNEISEKSEIFDDQFSVERPDGSNFTLKIRSTKLEDSAMYFCASRGQGSPEAFFGQGTRLTVV.

The chain is built from TRBV6-1 and TRBJ1-2, with 9 bases matching TRBD1. Germline CDR1 MNHNS, CDR2 SASEGT. The V and J ends lost 4 bases and 8 bases, in that order; junction bases with no gene match: 11. The CDR3 runs 15 residues. CDR3 region: CASSVSPGTGSGYTF. The CDR3 DNA is TGTGCCAGCAGTGTAAGCCCCGGGACAGGGAGCGGCTACACCTTC.

The rearrangement joins TRBV2 to TRBJ1-2; D uncertain. Trimming left V 1 base short and J 8 bases short, with 14 bases between. This CDR3 comprises 14 residues. Per the germline V gene, CDR1 is SNHLY and CDR2 is FYNNEI. This CDR3 is CASSEDRQTKGYTF. CDR3 nucleotide sequence: TGTGCCAGCAGTGAAGATAGGCAGACAAAGGGCTACACCTTC.